This entry lists 31 T cell receptor beta chains sequenced from one sample in a study of cytomegalovirus exposure and HLA in healthy donors. PCR used 60 Vbeta primers and 13 Jbeta primers. The repertoire was sequenced with immunoSEQ multiplex PCR; TCRdb's copy has only in-frame clones and lacks some. The table lists roughly 98,000 clones, 60% to 80% of them singletons. The sample taken for sequencing was PBMCs. These receptor sequences come from a female donor in good health and CMV-seronegative.

This chain links TRBV2 with TRBJ1-5, with TRBD1 as a possible D gene (6 bases). V shed 8 bases and J shed 0 bases, with 11 bases lying between them. The CDR3 sequence is 14 residues long. Germline V gene lookup returns CDR1 SNHLY and CDR2 FYNNEI. The CDR3 protein is CASRYRDSNQPQHF. CDR3 in DNA: TGTGCCAGCCGATACAGGGATAGCAATCAGCCCCAGCATTTT.

The chain employs TRBV4-1 and TRBJ1-5; the D gene is possibly TRBD1 (6 bases). Trimming removed 1 base at V and 5 bases at J, with 9 bases between. The CDR3 extends over 14 amino acids. Germline assignment: CDR1 MGHRA and CDR2 YSYEKL. The CDR3 sequence is CASSQAGGDQPQHF. The CDR3, as DNA: TGCGCCAGCAGCCAAGCGGGGGGCGATCAGCCCCAGCATTTT.

The chain joins TRBV18 to TRBJ2-3, with TRBD2 matching over 9 bases. Germline assignment: CDR1 KGHSH and CDR2 LQKENI. The CDR3 consists of 17 residues. The V and J ends lost 1 base and 5 bases, in that order; junction bases with no gene match: 10. The CDR3: CASSPLPSGTKGDTQYF. The CDR3 DNA is TGTGCCAGCTCACCACTTCCTAGCGGGACCAAGGGAGATACGCAGTATTTT.

This chain joins TRBV18 and TRBJ2-7; a possible D gene is TRBD1 (5 bases). The V and J ends lost 5 bases and 3 bases respectively, with 8 bases between them. The CDR3 sequence is 12 residues long. Germline CDR1 KGHSH, CDR2 LQKENI. The CDR3 sequence: CASSGAGYEQYF. Written as DNA, the CDR3 is TGTGCCAGCTCAGGGGCTGGCTACGAGCAGTACTTC.

The rearrangement links TRBV7-9 to TRBJ2-2, with D hard to call. V gave up 1 base and J gave up 10 bases, with 10 bases separating them. The CDR3 has 13 amino acids. Germline-derived CDR1 and CDR2 are SEHNR and FQNEAQ (reference sequence). The CDR3 region has the DNA TGTGCCAGCAGCTTAGTTCTGCAAGCGGAGCTGTTTTTT. Translation: CASSLVLQAELFF.

This clone was found once. The chain couples TRBV6-1 to TRBJ1-4; possibly TRBD1 for D (5 bases). Trimming removed 6 bases from V and 8 bases from J, with 19 bases in between. The germline CDR1 and CDR2 sequences are MNHNS and SASEGT. CDR3 length equals 15 residues. Here the CDR3 DNA reads TGTGCCAGCAGCCCAAGAAGTCTTAGGGGCGAAAAACTGTTTTTT. It specifies CASSPRSLRGEKLFF.

The rearrangement links TRBV28 to TRBJ2-7; D may be TRBD2 (6 bases). Trimming removed 10 bases from V and 3 bases from J, with 13 bases in between. The CDR3 totals 12 residues. Germline V gene data show CDR1 as MDHEN and CDR2 as SYDVKM. CDR3 DNA sequence: TGTGCCACCAGAATGGGAGGCTACGAGCAGTACTTC. It translates to CATRMGGYEQYF.

This chain joins TRBV6-5 and TRBJ2-1, with 7 bases matching TRBD2. CDR1 is MNHEY and CDR2 is SVGAGI in the germline V gene. This CDR3 comprises 15 residues. V shed 7 bases, J shed 7 bases, and the junction held 13 bases outside the gene matches. The CDR3 nucleotides read TGTGCCAGCACCAAACTAGCGTTAGGTGGAAATGAGCAGTTCTTC. This translates into CASTKLALGGNEQFF.

The CDR3 bases are TGTGCCAGCAGCGAGCGACAGGGCGAAGAGACCCAGTACTTC. This sequence encodes CASSERQGEETQYF. The chain couples TRBV9 to TRBJ2-5; 7 bases are shared with TRBD1. Trimming at V came to 3 bases and at J to 3 bases, leaving 5 bases not matched to a gene. Germline assignment: CDR1 SGDLS and CDR2 YYNGEE. The CDR3 runs 14 residues.

The rearrangement links TRBV25-1 to TRBJ2-1, with D perhaps TRBD2 (5 bases). The CDR3 is 15 residues long. V lost 3 bases, J lost 9 bases, and 18 bases lay in between. Germline V gene lookup returns CDR1 MGHDK and CDR2 SYGVNS. In DNA, the CDR3 is TGTGCCAGCAGTGACGGGCGGCGGGCTCGGCCTGAGCAGTTCTTC. Its translation: CASSDGRRARPEQFF.

The rearrangement links TRBV4-1 to TRBJ1-3; D is ambiguous. Germline V gives CDR1 MGHRA, CDR2 YSYEKL. The CDR3 totals 13 residues. Trimming left V 6 bases short and J 0 bases short, with 6 bases between. The CDR3 is CASSEISGNTIYF. CDR3 bases: TGCGCCAGCAGTGAGATCTCTGGAAACACCATATATTTT.

The chain uses TRBV7-2 and TRBJ2-5, with 10 positions matching TRBD2. Germline-derived CDR1 and CDR2 are SGHTA and FQGNSA. Unmatched junction bases numbered 4, after V lost 4 bases and J lost 5 bases. The CDR3 loop spans 14 amino acids. The CDR3 protein is CASSYPSGSETQYF. The CDR3 DNA follows: TGTGCCAGCAGCTACCCTAGCGGGAGTGAGACCCAGTACTTC.

This sequence joins TRBV11-3 and TRBJ1-1; TRBD1 might be the D (6 bases). From germline, CDR1 is SGHNT and CDR2 YENEEA. V dropped 0 bases and J dropped 5 bases, with 16 bases sitting between them. The CDR3 runs to 16 residues. In DNA form, the CDR3 reads TGTGCCAGCAGCTTAGATTTAGCAGGGGCGGGTACTGAAGCTTTCTTT. Its protein product is CASSLDLAGAGTEAFF.

V usage is TRBV11-2 and J usage is TRBJ2-7; TRBD1 matches 9 bases. CDR1 and CDR2 from the germline V gene are SGHAT and FQNNGV. With 3 bases clipped from V and 5 bases from J, the junction kept 8 bases outside the gene matches. The CDR3 extends over 15 amino acids. This CDR3 is CASSFFGTGRDEQYF. The DNA of the CDR3 is TGTGCCAGCAGCTTCTTCGGGACAGGGCGCGACGAGCAGTACTTC.

The gene calls are TRBV10-3 and TRBJ1-2; TRBD1 is a possible D gene (6 bases). CDR3 length: 14 residues. Germline CDR1 reads ENHRY; CDR2 reads SYGVKD. Trimming pared 5 bases from V and 1 base from J, leaving 11 bases between. CDR3 nucleotide sequence: TGTGCCATCAGTCAGGCAGGGGTTAACTATGGCTACACCTTC. Translating gives CAISQAGVNYGYTF.

The chain is built from TRBV30 and TRBJ2-1; 7 bases map to TRBD1. The CDR3 covers 15 residues. Losses at the gene ends were 2 bases for V and 7 bases for J; bases not matched to a gene: 11. Germline V gives CDR1 GTSNPN, CDR2 SVGIG (reference sequence). Here the CDR3 DNA reads TGTGCCTGGAGTCTTCGGGACAGTACAGGGAATGAGCAGTTCTTC. Amino acids: CAWSLRDSTGNEQFF.

This chain links TRBV6-1 with TRBJ2-6; D not certain. V was trimmed by 5 bases and J by 0 bases, leaving 8 bases between them. CDR1 MNHNS and CDR2 SASEGT come from the germline V gene. The CDR3 has 15 amino acids. CDR3 DNA: TGTGCCAGCAGTAAAGAGAGCTCTGGGGCCAACGTCCTGACTTTC. It specifies CASSKESSGANVLTF.

The rearrangement links TRBV7-2 to TRBJ2-7; D possibly corresponds to TRBD2 (5 bases). V was clipped by 8 bases and J by 8 bases, with 22 bases between them. The CDR3 loop spans 14 amino acids. Per germline, CDR1 SGHTA and CDR2 FQGNSA. In nucleotides, the CDR3 is TGTGCCAGCGGGGAGTCCAGCAGCTCATGGAAGCAGTACTTC. The encoded protein is CASGESSSSWKQYF. Variable domain in full (rest from reference TRBV7-2 and TRBJ2-7): GAGVSQSPSNKVTEKGKDVELRCDPISGHTALYWYRQSLGQGLEFLIYFQGNSAPDKSGLPSDRFSAERTGGSVSTLTIQRTQQEDSAVYLCASGESSSSWKQYFGPGTRLTVT.

V is TRBV5-1 and J is TRBJ2-5, with 11 bases matching TRBD2. This CDR3 region has 14 residues. The germline V gene encodes CDR1 SGHRS and CDR2 YFSETQ. V dropped 7 bases and J dropped 5; count of bases not matched to a gene: 7. CDR3 sequence reads: CASHSGGARETQYF. For the CDR3, the DNA is TGCGCCAGCCATAGCGGGGGGGCCAGGGAGACCCAGTACTTC.

The chain recombines TRBV4-1 with TRBJ2-2; D unresolved. The CDR3 totals 15 residues. V was pared by 2 bases and J by 6 bases, with 13 bases between. The germline V gene has CDR1 MGHRA and CDR2 YSYEKL. The CDR3 bases are TGCGCCAGCAGCCAACCAACTAAGAGGTCCGGGGAGCTGTTTTTT. Residues: CASSQPTKRSGELFF.

The chain employs TRBV6-1 and TRBJ1-1; 7 bases are shared with TRBD1. The CDR3 sequence is 14 residues long. V lost 4 bases to trimming and J lost 3 bases; unmatched junction nucleotides: 5. The germline gives CDR1 MNHNS, CDR2 SASEGT. The CDR3 bases are TGTGCCAGCAGTGCGACAGGGTTCGACACTGAAGCTTTCTTT. Amino acids: CASSATGFDTEAFF.

This chain links TRBV11-2 with TRBJ1-2; TRBD1 agrees at 7 bases. The V gene end was trimmed by 1 base and the J gene end by 5 bases; junction bases not matched to a gene: 4. The CDR3 is 14 residues long. Germline V lookup: CDR1 SGHAT, CDR2 FQNNGV. CDR3 bases: TGTGCCAGCAGCTTAGTGTCGGGACAGTATGGCTACACCTTC. It is translated as CASSLVSGQYGYTF.

In its sample, this clone was seen a few times. The V gene is TRBV19, the J gene TRBJ2-2; 7 nucleotides match TRBD1. The CDR3 sequence is 14 residues long. V lost 6 bases and J lost 7; bases outside the gene matches: 8. Germline values: CDR1 LNHDA, CDR2 SQIVND (reference sequence). The CDR3 region has the DNA TGTGCCAGTAGGCCCACAGGGGCGGGCGGGGAGCTGTTTTTT. Its protein product is CASRPTGAGGELFF.

This clone was observed a handful of times. This chain uses TRBV28 with TRBJ1-5, with D perhaps TRBD1 (5 bases). Germline CDR1 and CDR2: MDHEN and SYDVKM. The CDR3 has 16 residues. Trimming took off 5 bases at V and 4 bases at J, with 18 bases between the two ends. CDR3 DNA sequence: TGTGCCAGCAGTCCCCTGGAAGGGGTGAAGAATCAGCCCCAGCATTTT. Protein product: CASSPLEGVKNQPQHF.

The chain combines TRBV4-1 with TRBJ1-6, with 7 bases matching TRBD1. Per germline, CDR1 MGHRA and CDR2 YSYEKL. This CDR3 spans 16 amino acids. V trimming: 0 bases; J trimming: 7 bases; junction bases outside the gene matches: 6. The CDR3 reads CASSQDLAGGNSPLHF. The CDR3 bases are TGCGCCAGCAGCCAAGATTTGGCAGGGGGGAATTCACCCCTCCACTTT.

The V call is TRBV9, the J call TRBJ2-5, with 7 bases aligning to TRBD1. Germline CDR1 reads SGDLS; CDR2 reads YYNGEE. The CDR3 has 15 residues. The ends lost 0 bases at V and 4 bases at J; junction bases unmatched: 6. The CDR3 DNA reads TGTGCCAGCAGCGTAGCCGGGACAGTGGGAGAGACCCAGTACTTC. Translated, it gives CASSVAGTVGETQYF. The full variable domain, with the rest looked up from reference TRBV9 and TRBJ2-5, is DSGVTQTPKHLITATGQRVTLRCSPRSGDLSVYWYQQSLDQGLQFLIQYYNGEERAKGNILERFSAQQFPDLHSELNLSSLELGDSALYFCASSVAGTVGETQYFGPGTRLLVL.

This chain connects TRBV2 to TRBJ2-3; 7 bases are shared with TRBD2. The length of the CDR3 is 17 residues. CDR1 and CDR2 from the germline V gene are SNHLY and FYNNEI. Trimming took 1 base from V and 4 from J; bases not matched to a gene: 11. The CDR3 DNA is TGTGCCAGCAGTGAAGACGGCGCTAGCGGAAGGGCAGATACGCAGTATTTT. Protein product: CASSEDGASGRADTQYF.

As concerns this clone: An end of the junction differs from the germline gene, which may be a read error. The rearrangement uses TRBV7-9 and TRBJ1-4; possible D gene TRBD1, 5 bases. The CDR3 extends over 15 amino acids. The germline V gene has CDR1 SEHNR and CDR2 FQNEAQ (reference sequence). CDR3 loop: CSSSAWTTTNEKLFF. The CDR3 DNA is TGTTCCAGCAGCGCCTGGACAACAACTAATGAAAAACTGTTTTTT.

The CDR3 region is CASSQDSPGIYSYEQYF. In DNA form, the CDR3 reads TGCGCCAGCAGCCAAGATTCACCAGGGATATACTCCTACGAGCAGTACTTC. The rearrangement uses TRBV4-1 and TRBJ2-7; tentative D call: TRBD1 (5 bases). Between the trimmed V and J ends, which lost 0 bases and 0 bases, there was a span of 15 bases. This CDR3 comprises 17 residues. In germline, CDR1 is MGHRA, CDR2 YSYEKL.

This chain uses TRBV6-6 with TRBJ2-5; 10 nucleotides agree with TRBD2. The CDR3 runs to 15 residues. Germline V gene data show CDR1 as MNHNY and CDR2 as SVGAGI (reference sequence). J was trimmed by 5 bases and V by 6 bases; bases with no gene match: 9. For the CDR3, the DNA is TGTGCCAGCAGCCTCATAGCGGGAGGTAGGGAGACCCAGTACTTC. It yields the protein CASSLIAGGRETQYF.

The V call is TRBV5-5, the J call TRBJ2-5, with 7 bases that match TRBD1. Per germline, CDR1 SGHKS and CDR2 YYEKEE (reference sequence). Trimming removed 2 bases from V and 1 base from J; junction bases left unmatched: 5. This CDR3 comprises 15 residues. CDR3 DNA sequence: TGTGCCAGCAGCTTCCAAGGGACAGTCCAAGAGACCCAGTACTTC. This translates into CASSFQGTVQETQYF.